One and the same sample provided the 5 T cell receptor beta chains below, sequenced in a study of patients and donors after allogeneic stem cell transplantation (dated by TCRdb to about 2020). The method was RT-PCR. This sample was sequenced with a NextSeq 550. TCRdb ran its own pipeline on the public reads, namely fastp trimming at Q25 and MiXCR clone calling, and kept in-frame beta chains. CDR3 protein sequences are deduplicated, and each keeps its most common genes and DNA. The sample includes approximately 24,000 distinct CDR3 sequences, with under 55% observed a single time. The biggest ten clones account for around 72% of the sample. The sequenced sample was blood, either unsorted or a sorted T cell fraction (not recorded which). The receptors shown here come from a human donor who was either an allogeneic HSCT recipient or a stem cell or donor lymphocyte infusion donor (not recorded which). It is not recorded whose cells these are; they may come from a transplant donor.

The chain employs TRBV20-1 and TRBJ2-7, with D unresolved. The germline V and J ends were trimmed by 3 bases and 1 base, with 10 bases remaining between them. The CDR3 contains 13 residues. Germline CDR1 is DFQATT and CDR2 is SNEGSKA (reference sequence). Written as DNA, the CDR3 is TGCAGTGCTAGCCCAGGAAGTTCCTACGAGCAGTACTTC. Protein product: CSASPGSSYEQYF.

This sequence joins TRBV5-1 and TRBJ1-3; the match to TRBD1 covers 7 bases. J was trimmed by 0 bases and V by 4 bases; bases with no gene match: 10. CDR1 SGHRS and CDR2 YFSETQ come from the germline V gene. This CDR3 is built from 17 residues. DNA for the CDR3: TGCGCCAGCAGCCCGGCGGCAGGGGGACTCTCTGGAAACACCATATATTTT. Amino acids: CASSPAAGGLSGNTIYF. Combining the CDR3 with reference TRBV5-1 and TRBJ1-3 gives the whole variable domain KAGVTQTPRYLIKTRGQQVTLSCSPISGHRSVSWYQQTPGQGLQFLFEYFSETQRNKGNFPGRFSGRQFSNSRSEMNVSTLELGDSALYLCASSPAAGGLSGNTIYFGEGSWLTVV.

CDR3 protein: CASSYQVAGGYTF. The CDR3 DNA follows: TGCGCCAGCAGCTACCAGGTGGCGGGTGGCTACACCTTC. V gene TRBV5-1 combines with J gene TRBJ1-2; D uncertain. Trimming removed 3 bases at V and 7 bases at J, with 13 bases between. This CDR3 contains 13 residues. From germline, CDR1 is SGHRS and CDR2 YFSETQ.

This clonotype has more than one count but fewer than ten. V gene TRBV14 combines with J gene TRBJ1-1; no clear D. V dropped 0 bases and J dropped 4 bases, with 6 bases sitting between them. CDR1 and CDR2 (germline): SGHDN, FVKESK. The CDR3 consists of 13 residues. The CDR3 DNA sequence: TGTGCCAGCAGCCAAGATCCTCGCACTGAAGCTTTCTTT. The encoded protein is CASSQDPRTEAFF.

This chain uses TRBV7-8 with TRBJ1-5, with D possibly matching TRBD1 (5 bases). Trimming left V 2 bases short and J 4 bases short, with 12 bases between. CDR1 is SGHVS, CDR2 FQNEAQ, per germline. The length of the CDR3 is 15 residues. The CDR3 DNA reads as TGTGCCAGCAGCTTATCGGGACGGGGGAATCAGCCCCAGCATTTT. This translates into CASSLSGRGNQPQHF.